The 26 T cell receptor beta chains presented below share a single source sample, sequenced in a study of OX40 agonist ivuxolimab in advanced cancers. Libraries were prepared through the immunoSEQ multiplex PCR assay. The table was pulled from immuneACCESS by TCRdb, which kept in-frame rearrangements only. Such tables lose some clones; where checked, under half of the loss comes from unresolved V genes, and the rest has no known cause. A total of tens of thousands of clones appear in this sample, 75% to 90% of them only once. Of the sample, about 6% falls within the top ten clones. The sample was CD4+ or CD8+ T cells sorted from blood, taken in a trial of the OX40 agonist ivuxolimab. The receptors were sampled from an adult with an advanced solid tumor such as melanoma, head and neck, liver or kidney cancer.

The V gene is TRBV7-8, the J gene TRBJ2-3; D call uncertain. The CDR3 is 13 residues long. Between the trimmed V and J ends, which lost 1 base and 4 bases, there was a span of 6 bases. CDR1 is SGHVS and CDR2 is FQNEAQ in the germline V gene. DNA of the CDR3: TGTGCCAGCAGCTTAGAAATTCCAGATACGCAGTATTTT. Its translation is CASSLEIPDTQYF.

This chain links TRBV9 with TRBJ2-5, with no clear D. The V gene lost 7 bases and the J gene lost 4 bases, with 11 bases spanning the gap. The CDR3 contains 12 residues. Per germline, CDR1 SGDLS and CDR2 YYNGEE. The CDR3 coding sequence is TGTGCCAGCGGGGTCAGTGGAGAGACCCAGTACTTC. Translating it yields CASGVSGETQYF.

CDR3 loop: CASSIDKSGANVLTF. The CDR3 nucleotides are TGTGCCAGCAGTATCGATAAGTCTGGGGCCAACGTCCTGACTTTC. This chain links TRBV13 with TRBJ2-6, with D uncertain. This CDR3 region has 15 residues. Per the germline V gene, CDR1 is PRHDT and CDR2 is FYEKMQ (reference sequence). With 6 bases removed from V and 1 base from J, the gap between germline ends came to 10 bases.

V is TRBV28 and J is TRBJ1-1; D might be TRBD1 (5 bases). The CDR3 sequence is 14 residues long. Trimming removed 10 bases from V and 4 bases from J, with 19 bases in between. CDR1 is MDHEN and CDR2 is SYDVKM in the germline V gene. The CDR3 region has the DNA TGTGCCACCCACTGGGGGATTTGGAGCACTGAAGCTTTCTTT. Protein: CATHWGIWSTEAFF.

The chain couples TRBV19 to TRBJ2-7, with D tentatively TRBD1 (6 bases). In germline, CDR1 is LNHDA, CDR2 SQIVND (reference sequence). Trimming removed 3 bases at V and 2 bases at J, with 8 bases between. The CDR3 is 13 residues long. DNA for the CDR3: TGTGCCAGTAGTATGGGGGCGGCCTACGAGCAGTACTTC. Protein product: CASSMGAAYEQYF.

In this sample, this clone turned up once. The chain is built from TRBV12-5 and TRBJ2-3; 10 nucleotides agree with TRBD2. The CDR3 extends over 17 amino acids. The trim removed 1 base at V and 5 bases at J, leaving 9 bases unmatched. Germline V gene data show CDR1 as LGHNT and CDR2 as FRNRAP. The CDR3 DNA follows: TGTGCTAGTGGTTTGGCGGCTAGCGGGAGAGGGAAAGATACGCAGTATTTT. This encodes CASGLAASGRGKDTQYF.

The V gene is TRBV7-2, the J gene TRBJ2-3; D possibly uses TRBD1 or TRBD2 (5 bases each). V was cut by 5 bases and J by 0 bases, with 12 bases left in between. The CDR3 runs to 15 residues. The germline CDR1 and CDR2 sequences are SGHTA and FQGNSA. The CDR3 here is CASSRGTVSTDTQYF. DNA of the CDR3: TGTGCCAGCAGCCGAGGGACGGTTAGCACAGATACGCAGTATTTT.

The rearrangement links TRBV6-5 to TRBJ2-7; weak D call: TRBD1 (5 bases). Looked up from germline, CDR1 is MNHEY and CDR2 is SVGAGI. The CDR3 has 15 residues. The ends were cut back, 0 bases at V and 2 bases at J, with 11 bases in the middle. CDR3 region: CASSYSSSGPYEQYF. The CDR3 DNA sequence: TGTGCCAGCAGTTACTCGAGTTCAGGGCCCTACGAGCAGTACTTC.

V and J are TRBV7-9 and TRBJ2-7; D uncertain. The V and J ends lost 5 bases and 7 bases respectively, with 15 bases between them. The germline V gene encodes CDR1 SEHNR and CDR2 FQNEAQ (reference sequence). CDR3 length equals 13 residues. CDR3 bases: TGTGCCAGCAGCGACAACATACAACAAGAGCAGTACTTC. It codes for CASSDNIQQEQYF.

The chain uses TRBV27 and TRBJ1-2; a weak D match, TRBD1 (6 bases). CDR1 is MNHEY, CDR2 SMNVEV, per germline (reference sequence). V was clipped by 4 bases and J by 7 bases, with 16 bases between them. This CDR3 has 14 amino acids. The CDR3 DNA reads TGTGCCAGCAGTTGGTCCCGGGACACTTCTGGCTACACCTTC. It specifies CASSWSRDTSGYTF.

This chain uses TRBV19 with TRBJ1-1; D perhaps matches TRBD1 (5 bases). Germline CDR1 is LNHDA and CDR2 is SQIVND (reference sequence). V gave up 7 bases and J gave up 7 bases, with 22 bases separating them. There are 15 residues in the CDR3. The CDR3 nucleotides read TGTGCCAGTATCCCCCCCGCAGGGCAACAAAATGAAGCTTTCTTT. Its translation: CASIPPAGQQNEAFF.

The chain recombines TRBV7-9 with TRBJ1-1; no firm D call. V was pared by 7 bases and J by 2 bases, with 8 bases between. The V gene's germline CDR1 is SEHNR and CDR2 FQNEAQ (reference sequence). This CDR3 has 12 residues. The DNA for the CDR3 is TGTGCCAGCAACCCCTCTAACACTGAAGCTTTCTTT. It encodes CASNPSNTEAFF.

This clone was observed a single time. V usage is TRBV6-6 and J usage is TRBJ1-6; weak D call: TRBD1 (5 bases). The ends were cut back, 2 bases at V and 6 bases at J, with 11 bases in the middle. CDR1 is MNHNY and CDR2 is SVGAGI in the germline V gene (reference sequence). The CDR3 totals 15 residues. In DNA form, the CDR3 reads TGTGCCAGCAGTTACCATCAGGGTGTTAATTCACCCCTCCACTTT. Translating it yields CASSYHQGVNSPLHF.

The chain couples TRBV5-5 to TRBJ1-6; tentatively, D is TRBD1 (6 bases). CDR3 length: 17 residues. Trimming took off 1 base at V and 10 bases at J, with 21 bases between the two ends. Germline assignment: CDR1 SGHKS and CDR2 YYEKEE (reference sequence). The CDR3 region is CASSLSAGAGVGSPLHF. DNA for the CDR3: TGTGCCAGCAGCTTGTCGGCGGGGGCCGGCGTGGGATCACCCCTCCACTTT.

The CDR3 DNA is TGTGCCAGCTCACATCGGTGGCCCCCTTCCTACGAGCAGTACTTC. Encoded protein: CASSHRWPPSYEQYF. The chain links TRBV18 to TRBJ2-7, with no clear D. Germline CDR1 is KGHSH and CDR2 is LQKENI. The CDR3 has 15 residues. The V end was cut by 4 bases, the J end by 1 base, with 14 bases between.

The rearrangement joins TRBV9 to TRBJ1-1; D perhaps matches TRBD1 (5 bases). The germline gives CDR1 SGDLS, CDR2 YYNGEE. The CDR3 consists of 16 residues. The germline V and J ends were trimmed by 1 base and 0 bases, with 13 bases remaining between them. The CDR3 bases are TGTGCCAGCAGCGTAAGTGGGGCCGTAATGAACACTGAAGCTTTCTTT. Encoded protein: CASSVSGAVMNTEAFF.

V gene TRBV27 combines with J gene TRBJ1-1; tentative D call: TRBD1 (5 bases). V was shortened by 4 bases and J by 1 base, with 7 bases between the two germline ends. Germline CDR1 is MNHEY and CDR2 is SMNVEV (reference sequence). This CDR3 is 13 amino acids long. CDR3 in amino acids: CASSWGGNTEAFF. CDR3 nucleotide sequence: TGTGCCAGCAGTTGGGGGGGGAACACTGAAGCTTTCTTT.

J is TRBJ1-1 and V is TRBV30; no clear D. The CDR3 is 13 residues long. The germline CDR1 and CDR2 sequences are GTSNPN and SVGIG (reference sequence). Deletions cut 0 bases from V and 5 bases from J, with 10 bases between. CDR3 coding DNA: TGTGCCTGGAGTGTATACGATCTGACTGAAGCTTTCTTT. As protein: CAWSVYDLTEAFF.

The chain combines TRBV4-3 with TRBJ2-2; 7 bases are a match to TRBD1. The CDR3 has 15 amino acids. Germline CDR1 is LGHNA and CDR2 is YSLEER. Germline trimming cut 4 bases from V and 7 bases from J; bases unmatched to any gene: 9. CDR3 coding DNA: TGCGCCAGCAGCCCGGTACAGGGGAGTAACGGGGAGCTGTTTTTT. It yields the protein CASSPVQGSNGELFF.

The chain is built from TRBV6-5 and TRBJ1-2; possibly TRBD1 for D (5 bases). Germline lookup yields CDR1 MNHEY and CDR2 SVGAGI. Trimming pared 4 bases from V and 6 bases from J, leaving 12 bases between. The CDR3 has 13 amino acids. CDR3: CASSFAEGNGYTF. The CDR3 DNA reads TGTGCCAGCAGTTTCGCAGAGGGGAATGGCTACACCTTC.

The chain recombines TRBV27 with TRBJ2-7; D remains unclear. V lost 4 bases to trimming and J lost 3 bases, with 4 bases between them. CDR1 is MNHEY, CDR2 SMNVEV, per germline (reference sequence). The CDR3 contains 11 residues. This CDR3 reads CASSSFYEQYF. The CDR3 region has the DNA TGTGCCAGCAGTTCCTTCTACGAGCAGTACTTC.

The genes are TRBV11-1 and TRBJ2-3; 8 bases are shared with TRBD1. CDR3 length: 15 residues. Trimming took 5 bases from V and 6 from J; bases not matched to a gene: 10. Germline V CDR1 and CDR2: SGHAT, FQDESV (reference sequence). Here the CDR3 reads CASSGQGPSRDTQYF. Written as DNA, the CDR3 is TGTGCCAGCAGCGGACAGGGCCCTTCGCGGGATACGCAGTATTTT.

This chain links TRBV6-5 with TRBJ1-1; weak D call: TRBD1 (5 bases). The CDR3 spans 14 residues. CDR1 is MNHEY and CDR2 is SVGAGI in the germline V gene. Trimming pared 2 bases from V and 1 base from J, leaving 8 bases between. The CDR3 sequence: CASSYGAANTEAFF. In DNA form, the CDR3 reads TGTGCCAGCAGTTACGGGGCCGCGAACACTGAAGCTTTCTTT.

The chain combines TRBV15 with TRBJ2-7; 9 bases line up with TRBD2. CDR1 and CDR2 from the germline V gene are LNHNV and YYDKDF (reference sequence). CDR3 length: 16 residues. V dropped 0 bases and J dropped 3; count of bases not matched to a gene: 6. CDR3 nucleotides: TGTGCCACCAGCAGAGACCGTGGACTAGCGAGCTACGAGCAGTACTTC. Protein sequence: CATSRDRGLASYEQYF.

CDR3 region: CAWSVRAVSYNSPLHF. CDR3 DNA sequence: TGTGCCTGGAGTGTGAGGGCAGTCTCCTATAATTCACCCCTCCACTTT. This chain uses TRBV30 with TRBJ1-6; no reliable D call. The CDR3 loop spans 16 amino acids. V dropped 0 bases and J dropped 0 bases, with 9 bases sitting between them. Per germline, CDR1 GTSNPN and CDR2 SVGIG (reference sequence).

This sequence joins TRBV4-1 and TRBJ1-1; D is unresolved. There are 15 residues in the CDR3. V lost 2 bases and J 0 bases, leaving 10 bases between the germline ends. Per germline, CDR1 MGHRA and CDR2 YSYEKL. In DNA form, the CDR3 reads TGCGCCAGCAGCCAACTCACGGCAGTGAACACTGAAGCTTTCTTT. This translates into CASSQLTAVNTEAFF.